Sequencing of this TCR beta chain was carried out in a study of shared clonotypes between healthy human individuals. About this clone: What it recognizes is unknown.

A roughly 220 ng quantity of DNA, about 30,000 T cell genomes, went into the sorted-subset replicate PCRs. Profiled with immunoSEQ multiplex PCR; TCRdb holds only in-frame clones, not every one. The sample lists approximately 2,200,000 clones, 85% to 95% seen once, with more than 1.5% in the top ten. The study, taken as a whole, reports: Roughly 5% of naive CD4 clonotypes were shared across four donors. Non-shared clonotypes were found to have lower generation probabilities than the clonotypes that were shared by all four of the sorted-subset donors. It was anticipated that sequencing depth would influence how many clonotypes donors shared.

With 6 bases clipped from V and 6 bases from J, the junction kept 8 bases outside the gene matches. Germline loops: CDR1 MDHEN, CDR2 SYDVKM. The CDR3 has 14 residues. As defined, naive CD8 cells were CD45RO-negative and positively selected for CCR7, with terminally differentiated effector memory CD45RA+ cells excluded. Sequencing was performed on naive CD8+ T cells from PBMCs. The clonotype originates from a man younger than 35 in good health. Some clones in this sample may be carry-over from other donors' samples. The V gene is TRBV28, the J gene TRBJ2-1, with 7 nucleotides matching TRBD1. Written as DNA, the CDR3 is TGTGCCAGCAGCCAGGAGACAGGGCCCAATGAGCAGTTCTTC. This codes for CASSQETGPNEQFF.